This T cell receptor (beta chain) was documented in a study of blood T cell repertoires in COVID-19. Study at large: The United States, Italy and Spain provided the acute and convalescent COVID-19 samples. T cells, B-cell-depleted T cells, or PBMCs supplied cDNA or gDNA.

The CDR3 totals 15 residues. The V segment lost 5 bases and the J segment 0 bases; nucleotides outside the gene matches: 7. Germline V CDR1 and CDR2: SEHNR, FQNEAQ (reference sequence). In Seattle, patients joined the study during active infection and were tracked longitudinally. In the source study's methods: Amplification of reference gene primers was used by the study to estimate nucleated cell counts. Repertoires were generated with immunoSEQ multiplex PCR, while TCRdb's copy carries only in-frame clones and drops some. The V and J calls and clone size come from that table; D and trimming were worked out from the DNA. This table has approximately 210,000 clones, about 95% appearing once.

This chain joins TRBV7-9 and TRBJ2-7, with 7 bases identical to TRBD1. This receptor was obtained from a young man with COVID-19, enrolled during active disease. The sample consisted of peripheral blood. The CDR3 reads CASSPPTGSSYEQYF. The CDR3 region has the DNA TGTGCCAGCAGCCCGCCGACAGGGAGCTCCTACGAGCAGTACTTC. Looking up the rest from reference TRBV7-9 and TRBJ2-7 gives the full variable domain: DTGVSQNPRHKITKRGQNVTFRCDPISEHNRLYWYRQTLGQGPEFLTYFQNEAQLEKSRLLSDRFSAERPKGSFSTLEIQRTEQGDSAMYLCASSPPTGSSYEQYFGPGTRLTVT.